This T cell receptor (beta chain) derives from a study of neurological immune-mediated disorders. Study-wide results and caveats: Falling below healthy controls, multiple sclerosis showed the least TCR clonal expansion, while HTLV-1-associated myelopathy showed the most. The study found no CDR3 amino acid sequences shared by expanded clones across subjects, suggesting private repertoires in all groups.

Deletions cut 4 bases from V and 8 bases from J, with 19 bases between. CDR1 is SGHRS and CDR2 is YFSETQ in the germline V gene. CDR3 length: 15 amino acids. The time point was: longitudinal time-point 3. A total of 2 million PBMCs stored at -80 degrees C provided the unsorted libraries. There are many counts of this clonotype. Its antigen is still unknown. The cDNA was generated through 5'RACE incorporating 10-nucleotide random UMIs. TCRdb processed the 5' RACE reads anew with MiXCR; each CDR3 protein has one entry. The sample records about 99,000 distinct CDR3 sequences, roughly a tenth being singletons.

This chain uses TRBV5-1 with TRBJ2-1; D is possibly TRBD1 or TRBD2 (5 bases each). Specimen: PBMCs. The clonotype was recovered from a female donor with HTLV-1-associated myelopathy (HAM/TSP). Here the CDR3 DNA reads TGCGCCAGCAGCCCCCATACCGACAGCGGCTATGAGCAGTTCTTC. This sequence encodes CASSPHTDSGYEQFF.